This TCR beta chain was found in a study of blood T cells in healthy people across ages (dated by TCRdb to the mid-2010s). For context, the study as a whole: In model experiments, roughly one uniquely barcoded TCR beta cDNA molecule per two T cells was captured by template switching. Two additional independent replicas of 1 million unique cDNA reads from the same blood draw were analyzed for two donors (one aged 18 to 30 and one aged 80 or older). To avoid experimental bias, donors of different ages were randomly spread across the sequencing lanes. Age-related changes in TCR beta repertoire diversity were measured in the study by deep sequencing normalized with unique cDNA molecular identifiers. The donors were divided into four age groups: young (average around 16 years), middle-aged (around 41), aged (about 56) and long-lived (roughly 88). Results the study describes overall, beyond this receptor: Because profiling used bulk unsorted PBMCs, naive and antigen-experienced compartments could not be compared conclusively. The percentage of naive T cells measured by flow cytometry correlated strongly with observed TCR beta diversity. Estimates of total diversity from one million sequenced T cells were regarded as lower bounds and underestimates. The long-lived group showed more naive CD4+ T cells, fewer expanded clones and increased TCR diversity than the aged group, suggesting age selection. As age increased, observed TCR beta diversity per million T cells dropped in a roughly linear way, and a significant reduction was already evident by age about 40. Because the CMV infection status of the donors was unknown, age-related changes in expanded clonotypes may potentially have been confounded.

Via the germline V gene (reference sequence), CDR1 is LNHNV and CDR2 YYDKDF. The CDR3 has 15 amino acids, counting the end cysteine and phenylalanine. The entry retains the CDR3 DNA only, 45 bases that are in frame from base 1. The donors were some 36 Caucasian individuals from Russia, aged 6 to 90 years, who were systemically healthy. Each donor gave about 10 milliliters of peripheral blood, drawn into EDTA-treated Vacutainer tubes. PBMCs were isolated by Ficoll-Paque density-gradient centrifugation, with at least 6.5 million obtained per sample. Total RNA was extracted from PBMCs with Trizol reagent, with at least 5 micrograms obtained per sample. Naive CD45RAhigh/CD27high T cell percentages were measured by flow cytometry on a PBMC aliquot from every donor. The method was 5' RACE. Sequencing took place on an Illumina HiSeq 2500. A second about 7 to 11 cycle PCR used a sample-barcoded 5' primer and a J-beta primer mix. A unique molecular identifier was introduced onto each TCR beta cDNA molecule by a template-switch 5' adaptor carrying 12 random nucleotides. At least 3 million CDR3-containing paired-end reads were obtained from each sample. All of the RNA was converted into first-strand cDNA using the Mint cDNA synthesis kit, with a TRBC-specific oligonucleotide serving as the primer. Following uracil-DNA glycosylase treatment, all cDNA underwent a first 18-cycle PCR with the universal primers M1SS and BC2_uni_R. In the paper's pipeline: For normalization, 1 million high-quality reads, each with a distinct molecular identifier, were randomly selected from each sample. Reads with shared molecular identifiers were discarded instead of being binned into consensus sequences. MiTCR, run with a Q25 quality threshold and the strictest error-elimination algorithm, handled CDR3 identification, clonotype clustering and error correction. Lower-bound total TCR beta diversity was estimated with a nonparametric unseen species model using Euler transformation. Using fastp at Q25 and MiXCR, TCRdb reprocessed the public reads and kept productive beta chains. Each CDR3 protein gets just one entry, which takes the most common genes and DNA from the rows behind it. The V and J calls here are based on TCRdb, not the publication. Across this sample there are almost 1 million distinct CDR3 sequences, with roughly 51% seen only once. 20% to 25% of the sample rests with the top ten.

This clonotype appeared a few times. The specificity of this receptor is unknown. One end of the junction does not line up with germline, which may come from a read error. Sequencing was done on a sample of blood. The origin of this receptor is a woman in her sixties or seventies in good health. This sequence uses TRBV15 and TRBJ2-3; 9 central nucleotides agree with TRBD2. The CDR3 sequence is CATSGRGTSTGTQYF. The sequence in DNA is TGTGCCACCAGCGGCCGCGGGACTAGCACAGGTACGCAGTATTTT.